The clone carrying this T cell receptor (beta chain) was observed a few times. The target antigen is unknown. The sample belongs to a study of cytomegalovirus exposure and HLA in healthy donors. General study findings and limits: The investigators catalogued 150 to 200 TCR beta chains as cytomegalovirus-associated.

The CDR3 has 12 residues. CDR1 is GTSNPN and CDR2 is SVGIG in the germline V gene (reference sequence). Trimming cost V 2 bases and J 4 bases, with 9 bases left between them. 60 Vbeta and 13 Jbeta primers were used in PCR. Assay: immunoSEQ multiplex PCR; the TCRdb copy retains only in-frame clones and omits some. The data hold approximately 150,000 clones, with 80% observed a single time. The chain links TRBV30 to TRBJ2-7, with D unresolved. The clonotype originates from a man aged 35 to 55 in good health and CMV-seronegative. The specimen was PBMCs. The CDR3 is CAWSLTHYEQYF. The CDR3 DNA reads TGTGCCTGGAGTCTGACACATTACGAGCAGTACTTC.